This T cell receptor (beta chain) was documented in a study of CD8 T cells in ankylosing spondylitis. Study findings and constraints: In ankylosing spondylitis patients, matched synovial fluid reportedly showed significant enrichment of disease-linked clones. A TCR beta motif of 7 to 9 highly homologous variants seemed to mark ankylosing spondylitis blood. A number of the motif variants had already been described in reactive arthritis synovial fluid and blood.

Quantitative 5'-RACE was performed with molecular barcodes, and it yielded the TCR beta libraries. TCRdb processed the 5' RACE reads anew with MiXCR; each CDR3 protein has one entry. The sample shows 200,000 or so distinct CDR3 sequences, 18% of them seen only once. CDR1 is MDHEN, CDR2 SYDVKM, per germline. The CDR3 sequence is 15 residues long. V shed 6 bases and J 2 bases; nucleotides not matched to a gene: 5. Turning to this clonotype: Its specificity is not known.

What was sequenced was blood, either unsorted or a sorted T cell fraction (not recorded which). This chain links TRBV28 with TRBJ2-5; TRBD1 matches 11 bases. The source of this sequence is a male donor under 30 with ankylosing spondylitis or in good health (not recorded which). CDR3 nucleotides: TGTGCCAGCAGACCGGACAGGGGGCGGCAAGAGACCCAGTACTTC. It yields the protein CASRPDRGRQETQYF.